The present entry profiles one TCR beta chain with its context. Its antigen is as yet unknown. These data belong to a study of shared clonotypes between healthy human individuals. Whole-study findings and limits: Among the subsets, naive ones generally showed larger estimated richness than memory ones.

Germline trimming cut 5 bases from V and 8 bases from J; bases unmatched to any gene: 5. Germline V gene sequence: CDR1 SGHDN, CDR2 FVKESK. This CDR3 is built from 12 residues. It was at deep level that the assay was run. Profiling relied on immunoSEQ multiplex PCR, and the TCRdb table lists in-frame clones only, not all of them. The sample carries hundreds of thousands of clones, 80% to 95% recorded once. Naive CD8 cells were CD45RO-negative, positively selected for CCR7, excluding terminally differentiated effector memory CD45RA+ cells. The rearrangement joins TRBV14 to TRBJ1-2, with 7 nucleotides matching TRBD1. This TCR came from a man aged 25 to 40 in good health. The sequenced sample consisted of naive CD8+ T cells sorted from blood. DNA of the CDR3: TGTGCCAGCAGCGACAGGGTGGAAGGCTACACCTTC. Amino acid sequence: CASSDRVEGYTF.